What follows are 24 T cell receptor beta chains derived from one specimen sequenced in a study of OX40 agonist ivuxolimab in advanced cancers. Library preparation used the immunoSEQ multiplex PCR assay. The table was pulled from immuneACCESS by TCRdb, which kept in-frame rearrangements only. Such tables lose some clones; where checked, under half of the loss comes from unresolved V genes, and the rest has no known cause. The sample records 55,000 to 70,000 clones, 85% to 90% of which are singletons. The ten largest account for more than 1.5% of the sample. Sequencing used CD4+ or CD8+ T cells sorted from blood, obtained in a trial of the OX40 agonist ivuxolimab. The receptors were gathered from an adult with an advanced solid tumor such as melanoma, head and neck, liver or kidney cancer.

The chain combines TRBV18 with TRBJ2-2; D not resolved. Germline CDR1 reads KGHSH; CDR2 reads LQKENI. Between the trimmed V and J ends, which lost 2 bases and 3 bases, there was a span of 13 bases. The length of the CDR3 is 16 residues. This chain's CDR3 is CASSPGRPADTGELFF. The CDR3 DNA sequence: TGTGCCAGCTCACCAGGCAGACCCGCGGACACCGGGGAGCTGTTTTTT.

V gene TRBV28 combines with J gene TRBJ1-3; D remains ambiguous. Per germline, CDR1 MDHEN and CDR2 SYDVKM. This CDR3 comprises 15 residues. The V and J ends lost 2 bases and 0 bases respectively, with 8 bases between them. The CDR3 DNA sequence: TGTGCCAGCAGTTTAGAATTGGGCTCTGGAAACACCATATATTTT. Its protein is CASSLELGSGNTIYF.

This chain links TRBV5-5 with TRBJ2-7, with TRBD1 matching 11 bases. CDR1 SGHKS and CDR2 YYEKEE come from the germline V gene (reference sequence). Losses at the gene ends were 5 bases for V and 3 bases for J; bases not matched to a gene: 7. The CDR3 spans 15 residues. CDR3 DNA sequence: TGTGCCAGCAGATCTTCCGGGACAGGGGGCTACGAGCAGTACTTC. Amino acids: CASRSSGTGGYEQYF.

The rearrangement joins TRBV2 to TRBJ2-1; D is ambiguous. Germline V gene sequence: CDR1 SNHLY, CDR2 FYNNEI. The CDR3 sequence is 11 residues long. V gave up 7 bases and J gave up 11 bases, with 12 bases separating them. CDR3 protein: CASILLQQQFF. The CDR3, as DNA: TGTGCCAGCATACTGCTCCAGCAGCAGTTCTTC.

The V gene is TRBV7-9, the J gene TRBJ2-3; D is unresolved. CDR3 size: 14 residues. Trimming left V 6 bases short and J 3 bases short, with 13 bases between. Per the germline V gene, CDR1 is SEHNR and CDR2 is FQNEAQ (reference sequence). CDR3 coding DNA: TGTGCCAGCAGTTTCAATTTAGGGACAGATACGCAGTATTTT. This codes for CASSFNLGTDTQYF.

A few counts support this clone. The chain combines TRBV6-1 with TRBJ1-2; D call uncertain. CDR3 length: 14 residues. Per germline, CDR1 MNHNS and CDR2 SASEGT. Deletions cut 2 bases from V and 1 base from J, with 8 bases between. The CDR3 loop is CASSEYGSNYGYTF. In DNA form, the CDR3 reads TGTGCCAGCAGTGAATACGGCAGTAACTATGGCTACACCTTC.

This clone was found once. This CDR3 reads CASSTAGGAYEQYF. The CDR3, as DNA: TGTGCCAGTAGTACCGCAGGGGGCGCCTACGAGCAGTACTTC. The rearrangement uses TRBV19 and TRBJ2-7, with 8 bases aligning to TRBD1. CDR3 length: 14 residues. The trim removed 4 bases at V and 2 bases at J, leaving 4 bases unmatched. Germline lookup yields CDR1 LNHDA and CDR2 SQIVND (reference sequence).

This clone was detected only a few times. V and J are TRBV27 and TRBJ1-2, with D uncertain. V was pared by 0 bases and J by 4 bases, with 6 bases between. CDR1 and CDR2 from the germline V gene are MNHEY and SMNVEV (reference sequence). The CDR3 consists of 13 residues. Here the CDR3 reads CASSLSNSYGYTF. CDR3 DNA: TGTGCCAGCAGTTTATCGAACAGCTATGGCTACACCTTC.

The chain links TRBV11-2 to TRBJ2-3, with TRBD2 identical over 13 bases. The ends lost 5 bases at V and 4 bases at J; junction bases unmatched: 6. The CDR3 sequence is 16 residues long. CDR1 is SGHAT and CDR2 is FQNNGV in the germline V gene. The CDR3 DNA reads TGTGCCAGCAGCCGGACTAGCGGGAGAGGCTCAGATACGCAGTATTTT. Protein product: CASSRTSGRGSDTQYF.

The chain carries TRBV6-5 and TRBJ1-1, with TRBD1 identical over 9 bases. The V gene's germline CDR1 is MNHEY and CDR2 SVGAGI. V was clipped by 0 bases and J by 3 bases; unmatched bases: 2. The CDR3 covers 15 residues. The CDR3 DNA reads TGTGCCAGCAGTTACTCGGGGACAGGGTACACTGAAGCTTTCTTT. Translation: CASSYSGTGYTEAFF.

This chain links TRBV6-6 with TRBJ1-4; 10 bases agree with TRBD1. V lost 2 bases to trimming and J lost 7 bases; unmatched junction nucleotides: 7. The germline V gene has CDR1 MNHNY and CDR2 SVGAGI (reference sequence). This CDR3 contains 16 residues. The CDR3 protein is CASSYTDRGLSEKLFF. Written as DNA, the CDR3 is TGTGCCAGCAGTTACACAGACAGGGGGCTTAGTGAAAAACTGTTTTTT.

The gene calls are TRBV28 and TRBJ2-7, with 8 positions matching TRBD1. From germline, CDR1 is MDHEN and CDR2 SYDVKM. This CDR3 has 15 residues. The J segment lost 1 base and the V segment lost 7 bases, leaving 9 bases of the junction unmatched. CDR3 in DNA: TGTGCCAGCACACAGACAGGGGCCAAGTCCTACGAGCAGTACTTC. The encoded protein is CASTQTGAKSYEQYF.

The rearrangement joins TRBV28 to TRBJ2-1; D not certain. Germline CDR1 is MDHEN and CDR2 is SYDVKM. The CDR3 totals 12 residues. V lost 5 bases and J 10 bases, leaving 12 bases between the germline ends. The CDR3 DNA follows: TGTGCCAGCAGTGCCCTAGAGAGAGAGCAGTTCTTC. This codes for CASSALEREQFF.

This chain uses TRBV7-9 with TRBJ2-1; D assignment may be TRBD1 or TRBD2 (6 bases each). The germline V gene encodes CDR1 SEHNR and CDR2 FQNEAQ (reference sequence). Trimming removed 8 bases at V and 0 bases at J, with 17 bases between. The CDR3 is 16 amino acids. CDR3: CASSPGALGSYNEQFF. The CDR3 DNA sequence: TGTGCCAGCTCCCCGGGGGCACTCGGCTCCTACAATGAGCAGTTCTTC.

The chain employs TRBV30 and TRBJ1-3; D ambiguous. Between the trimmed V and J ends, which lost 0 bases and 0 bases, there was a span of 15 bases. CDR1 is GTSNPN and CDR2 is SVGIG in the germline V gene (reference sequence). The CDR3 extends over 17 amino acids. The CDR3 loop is CAWSVRFPGYSGNTIYF. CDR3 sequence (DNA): TGTGCCTGGAGTGTACGTTTTCCGGGTTACTCTGGAAACACCATATATTTT.

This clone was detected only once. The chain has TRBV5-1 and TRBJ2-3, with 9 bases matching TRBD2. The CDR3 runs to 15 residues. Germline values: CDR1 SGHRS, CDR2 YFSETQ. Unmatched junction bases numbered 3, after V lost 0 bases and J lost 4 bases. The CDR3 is CASSLAAGGADTQYF. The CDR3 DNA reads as TGCGCCAGCAGCTTGGCAGCGGGAGGCGCAGATACGCAGTATTTT.

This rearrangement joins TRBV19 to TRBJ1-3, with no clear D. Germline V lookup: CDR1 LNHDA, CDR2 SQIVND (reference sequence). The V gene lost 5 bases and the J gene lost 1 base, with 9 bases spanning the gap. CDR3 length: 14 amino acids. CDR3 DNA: TGTGCCAGTAGTGGCTCCCGATCTGGAAACACCATATATTTT. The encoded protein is CASSGSRSGNTIYF. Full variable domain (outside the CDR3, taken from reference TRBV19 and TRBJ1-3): DGGITQSPKYLFRKEGQNVTLSCEQNLNHDAMYWYRQDPGQGLRLIYYSQIVNDFQKGDIAEGYSVSREKKESFPLTVTSAQKNPTAFYLCASSGSRSGNTIYFGEGSWLTVV.

This CDR3 is CASSPVGNTIYF. CDR3 DNA sequence: TGTGCCAGCAGCCCCGTGGGAAACACCATATATTTT. The chain couples TRBV7-8 to TRBJ1-3; D remains ambiguous. Deletions cut 5 bases from V and 4 bases from J, with 6 bases between. CDR1 is SGHVS and CDR2 is FQNEAQ in the germline V gene. This CDR3 is built from 12 residues.

The CDR3 is CASSQVFTGKGGELFF. CDR3 DNA sequence: TGCGCCAGCAGCCAAGTCTTTACAGGGAAGGGCGGGGAGCTGTTTTTT. The chain has TRBV4-1 and TRBJ2-2; D perhaps matches TRBD1 (6 bases). CDR1 is MGHRA, CDR2 YSYEKL, per germline. The ends were cut back, 1 base at V and 7 bases at J, with 16 bases in the middle. CDR3 length: 16 amino acids.

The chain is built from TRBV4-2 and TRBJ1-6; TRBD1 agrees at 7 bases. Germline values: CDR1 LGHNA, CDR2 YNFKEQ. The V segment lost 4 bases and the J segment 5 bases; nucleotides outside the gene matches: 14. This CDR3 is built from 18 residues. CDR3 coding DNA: TGTGCCAGCAGCCCCGCCTCACTCGGACAGGTCCATAATTCACCCCTCCACTTT. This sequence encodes CASSPASLGQVHNSPLHF.

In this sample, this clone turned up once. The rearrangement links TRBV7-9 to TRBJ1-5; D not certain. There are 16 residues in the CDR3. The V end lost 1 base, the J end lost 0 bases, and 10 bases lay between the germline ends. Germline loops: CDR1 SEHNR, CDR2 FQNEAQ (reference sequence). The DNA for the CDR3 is TGTGCCAGCAGCTTAGAAGTCGGATCTAGCAATCAGCCCCAGCATTTT. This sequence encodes CASSLEVGSSNQPQHF.

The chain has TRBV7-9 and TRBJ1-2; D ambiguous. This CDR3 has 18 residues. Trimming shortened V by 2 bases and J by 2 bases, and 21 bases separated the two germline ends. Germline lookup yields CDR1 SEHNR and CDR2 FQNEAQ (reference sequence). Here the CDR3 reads CASSLSYSTRTQNYGYTF. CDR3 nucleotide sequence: TGTGCCAGCAGCTTATCGTATTCAACACGGACGCAAAACTATGGCTACACCTTC.

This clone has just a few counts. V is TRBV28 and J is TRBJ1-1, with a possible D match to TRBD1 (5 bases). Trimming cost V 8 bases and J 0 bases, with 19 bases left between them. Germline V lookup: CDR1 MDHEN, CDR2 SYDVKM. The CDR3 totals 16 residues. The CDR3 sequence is CASHTWGAKMNTEAFF. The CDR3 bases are TGTGCCAGCCATACTTGGGGCGCAAAAATGAACACTGAAGCTTTCTTT.

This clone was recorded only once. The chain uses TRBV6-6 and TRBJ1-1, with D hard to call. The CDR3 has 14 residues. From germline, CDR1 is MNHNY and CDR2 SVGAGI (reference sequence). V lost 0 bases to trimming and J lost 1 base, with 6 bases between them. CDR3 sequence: CASSYSTANTEAFF. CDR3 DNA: TGTGCCAGCAGTTACTCCACAGCGAACACTGAAGCTTTCTTT.